The clone carrying this T cell receptor beta chain occurred a few times. Its cognate antigen is unknown. The length of the CDR3 is 14 residues. CDR1 and CDR2 from the germline V gene are SGHRS and YFSETQ. Between the trimmed V and J ends, which lost 1 base and 6 bases, there was a span of 10 bases. The sample belongs to a study of OX40 agonist ivuxolimab in advanced cancers. Study outcomes and limitations: CD8+ T cells averaged more expanded clones than CD4+. Among the lowest peripheral clonal expansion occurred in 0.1-3.0 mg/kg partial responders.

Here immunoSEQ multiplex PCR was the method, and the copy in TCRdb shows in-frame clones only, minus some. The profile shows about 66,000 clones, 84% of them singletons. Here the sequenced sample was CD4+ or CD8+ T cells sorted from blood, taken in a trial of the OX40 agonist ivuxolimab. This clonotype was obtained from an adult with an advanced solid tumor such as melanoma, head and neck, liver or kidney cancer. The chain recombines TRBV5-1 with TRBJ2-2; D possibly matches TRBD1 or TRBD2 (5 bases each). The CDR3 sequence: CASSLYGAPGELFF. The CDR3 nucleotides read TGCGCCAGCAGCTTGTACGGGGCGCCCGGGGAGCTGTTTTTT.